This TCR beta chain was captured by sequencing in a study of blood T cells in healthy people across ages. A minimum of 6 micrograms of total RNA was extracted per sample. Ten or more counts support this clonotype. Antigen unknown. CDR1 is SGHRS and CDR2 is YFSETQ in the germline V gene. The CDR3 length is 14 residues. The V end lost 0 bases, the J end lost 9 bases, and 13 bases lay between the germline ends. Primed by a sample-barcoded 5' primer and a J-beta primer mix, a second PCR proceeded for about 7 to 11 cycles. Tags on each cDNA molecule came from a template-switch adaptor with 12 random nucleotides. TCRdb fed the 5' RACE reads into MiXCR, producing one record per CDR3 protein. The table lists some 1.1 million distinct CDR3 sequences, around two fifths of them singletons. Points from the study as a whole: Across samples, TCR beta diversity tracked strongly with naive T cell percentage.

The TCR was taken from a man younger than 35 in good health. Sequencing used blood. The chain links TRBV5-1 to TRBJ2-1; TRBD2 is a possible D gene (5 bases). The CDR3 DNA reads as TGCGCCAGCAGCTTGGCCGCTAGCTGGAGTGAGCAGTTCTTC. Translation gives CASSLAASWSEQFF.